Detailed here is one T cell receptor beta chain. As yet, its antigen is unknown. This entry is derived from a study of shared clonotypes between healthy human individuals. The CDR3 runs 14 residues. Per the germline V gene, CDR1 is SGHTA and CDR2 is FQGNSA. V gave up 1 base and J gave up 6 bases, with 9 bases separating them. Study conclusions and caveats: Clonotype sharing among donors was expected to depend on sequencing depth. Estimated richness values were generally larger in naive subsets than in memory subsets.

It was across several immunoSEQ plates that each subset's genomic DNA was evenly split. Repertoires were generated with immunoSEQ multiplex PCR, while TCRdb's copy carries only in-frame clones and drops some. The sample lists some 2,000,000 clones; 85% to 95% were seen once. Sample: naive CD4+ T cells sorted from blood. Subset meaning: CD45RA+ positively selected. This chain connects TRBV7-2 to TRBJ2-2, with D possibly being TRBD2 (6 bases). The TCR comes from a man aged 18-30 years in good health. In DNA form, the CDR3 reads TGTGCCAGCAGCTTAGTCGGGAGTGCCGGGGAGCTGTTTTTT. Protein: CASSLVGSAGELFF.